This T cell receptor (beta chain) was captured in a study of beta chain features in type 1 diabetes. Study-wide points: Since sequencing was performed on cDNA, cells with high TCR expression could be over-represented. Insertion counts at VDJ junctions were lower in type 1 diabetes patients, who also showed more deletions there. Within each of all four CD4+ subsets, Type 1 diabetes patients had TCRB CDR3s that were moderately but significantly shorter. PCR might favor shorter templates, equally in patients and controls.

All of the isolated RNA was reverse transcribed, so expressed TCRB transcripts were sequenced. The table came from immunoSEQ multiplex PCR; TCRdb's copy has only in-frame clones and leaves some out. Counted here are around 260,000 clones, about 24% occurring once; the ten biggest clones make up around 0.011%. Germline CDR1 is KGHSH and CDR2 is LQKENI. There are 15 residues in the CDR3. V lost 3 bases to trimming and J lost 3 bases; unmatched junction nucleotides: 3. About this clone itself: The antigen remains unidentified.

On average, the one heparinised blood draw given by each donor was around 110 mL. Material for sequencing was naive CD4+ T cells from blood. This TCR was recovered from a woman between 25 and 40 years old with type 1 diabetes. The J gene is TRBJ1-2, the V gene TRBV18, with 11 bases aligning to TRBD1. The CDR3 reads CASSPDRGRDYGYTF. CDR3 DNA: TGTGCCAGCTCACCGGACAGGGGGCGAGACTATGGCTACACCTTC.